Listed below are T cell receptor beta chains from one sample, sequenced in a study of chemoradiotherapy in HPV16-positive cancers. The protocol was immunoSEQ multiplex PCR, while the TCRdb copy is restricted to in-frame clones and leaves out a portion. The sample has over 15,000 clones; 75% to 90% are singletons. Material: blood, obtained from a patient who underwent chemoradiotherapy. These receptors were obtained from a human donor with HPV-associated anogenital cancer. Each CDR3 is given with its conserved first and last residue. D genes are given only for firm matches. A row's size may be missing; if present it is once, few, many or a size class.

CDR3aa | CDR3nt | j_gene | d_gene | abundance | v_gene
CASSLSRDRVWGYTF | TGTGCCAGCAGTCTAAGCCGGGACAGGGTTTGGGGCTACACCTTC | TRBJ1-2 | TRBD1 | - | TRBV28
CASSLTTSGGMETQYF | TGCGCCAGCAGCTTGACGACTAGCGGGGGGATGGAGACCCAGTACTTC | TRBJ2-5 | TRBD2 | - | TRBV5-1
CASSRHSEGGQPQHF | TGTGCCAGCAGCCGACACTCGGAGGGAGGACAGCCCCAGCATTTT | TRBJ1-5 | - | few | TRBV5-5
CASSESGPHYNSPLHF | TGTGCCAGCAGTGAATCAGGGCCTCACTATAATTCACCCCTCCACTTT | TRBJ1-6 | - | - | TRBV6-1
CASWASTSGGAETQYF | TGTGCCAGCTGGGCCTCGACTAGCGGGGGGGCGGAGACCCAGTACTTC | TRBJ2-5 | TRBD2 | once | TRBV7-9
CASSLEVVYGYTF | TGTGCCAGCAGCTTAGAGGTTGTCTATGGCTACACCTTC | TRBJ1-2 | - | - | TRBV7-2
CASSYSSGGPETQYF | TGTGCCAGCAGTTACTCTAGCGGGGGGCCTGAGACCCAGTACTTC | TRBJ2-5 | TRBD2 | - | TRBV6-6
CASSPRDNTDTQYF | TGTGCCAGCAGCCCCCGGGACAACACAGATACGCAGTATTTT | TRBJ2-3 | - | - | TRBV7-9
CASSQTGGDSPLHF | TGTGCCAGCAGTCAAACAGGGGGCGATTCACCCCTCCACTTT | TRBJ1-6 | TRBD1 | - | TRBV6-4
CAWRDTGKLSNEQFF | TGTGCCTGGAGGGACACAGGGAAGCTGAGCAATGAGCAGTTCTTC | TRBJ2-1 | - | few | TRBV30
CASSQQGPANYGYTF | TGTGCCAGCAGCCAACAGGGTCCAGCTAACTATGGCTACACCTTC | TRBJ1-2 | - | once | TRBV28
CASSLENYGYTF | TGCGCCAGCAGCTTGGAGAACTATGGCTACACCTTC | TRBJ1-2 | - | - | TRBV5-1
CASSPQGGTNEKLFF | TGTGCCAGCTCACCACAGGGCGGAACTAATGAAAAACTGTTTTTT | TRBJ1-4 | - | few | TRBV18
CASSVASGGEQYF | TGTGCCAGCAGCGTAGCGTCAGGGGGCGAGCAGTACTTC | TRBJ2-7 | TRBD1 | few | TRBV9
CASSPGQGVGKLFF | TGTGCCAGCAGCCCGGGGCAGGGGGTCGGAAAACTGTTTTTT | TRBJ1-4 | TRBD1 | few | TRBV7-6
CASRSDRNSETQYF | TGTGCCAGCAGATCGGACAGGAATAGCGAGACCCAGTACTTC | TRBJ2-5 | TRBD1 | once | TRBV2
CASSVGPGQGNNEQFF | TGTGCCAGCAGCGTAGGCCCGGGACAGGGTAACAATGAGCAGTTCTTC | TRBJ2-1 | TRBD1 | - | TRBV9
CASSVEQGYRGYTF | TGTGCCAGCAGCGTAGAACAGGGGTACCGTGGCTACACCTTC | TRBJ1-2 | TRBD1 | - | TRBV9
CASSTADSFRGTPVGANVLTF | TGTGCCAGCAGCACGGCGGATTCGTTCAGGGGAACCCCCGTTGGGGCCAACGTCCTGACTTTC | TRBJ2-6 | - | - | TRBV28
CASSRAQNEKLFF | TGCGCCAGCAGCCGGGCGCAGAATGAAAAACTGTTTTTT | TRBJ1-4 | - | - | TRBV5-1
CASSFREGNQPQHF | TGTGCCAGCAGCTTTAGAGAGGGCAATCAGCCCCAGCATTTT | TRBJ1-5 | - | - | TRBV7-2